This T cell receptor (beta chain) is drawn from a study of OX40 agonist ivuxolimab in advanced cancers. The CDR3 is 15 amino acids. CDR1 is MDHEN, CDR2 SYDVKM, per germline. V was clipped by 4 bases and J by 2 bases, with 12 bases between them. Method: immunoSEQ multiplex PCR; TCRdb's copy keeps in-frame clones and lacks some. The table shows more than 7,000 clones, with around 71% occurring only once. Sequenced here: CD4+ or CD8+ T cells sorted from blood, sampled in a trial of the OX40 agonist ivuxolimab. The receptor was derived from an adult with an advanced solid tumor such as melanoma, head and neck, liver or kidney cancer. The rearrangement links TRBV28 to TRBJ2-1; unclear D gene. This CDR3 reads CASSSHLGPYNEQFF. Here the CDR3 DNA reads TGTGCCAGCAGTTCCCACCTGGGCCCCTACAATGAGCAGTTCTTC.